These 6 T cell receptor beta chains originate from one sample sequenced in a study of lymphopenia after photon versus proton radiotherapy. TCRdb's table, derived via immunoSEQ multiplex PCR, lists solely in-frame clones and lacks some. The sample includes under 65,000 clones, approximately 88% of them seen just once. The sequences come from peripheral blood, collected from a patient treated with proton-based radiotherapy. The receptors derive from a man aged 55 to 70 with pancreatic cancer.

Only a few counts were recorded for this clone. The chain links TRBV9 to TRBJ2-3; 13 nucleotides line up with TRBD2. V lost 0 bases, J lost 3 bases, and 1 base stayed unmatched. Germline CDR1 and CDR2: SGDLS and YYNGEE. The CDR3 totals 16 residues. CDR3 loop: CASSVELAGGTDTQYF. The CDR3, as DNA: TGTGCCAGCAGCGTAGAACTAGCGGGAGGGACAGATACGCAGTATTTT.

V and J are TRBV29-1 and TRBJ2-3; 15 nucleotides align to TRBD2. V dropped 5 bases and J dropped 3; count of bases not matched to a gene: 12. The CDR3 extends over 18 amino acids. Germline V lookup: CDR1 SQVTM, CDR2 ANQGSEA. In DNA, the CDR3 is TGCAGCGTTTGGACTAGGACTAGCGGGAGGGCCGGGACAGATACGCAGTATTTT. Protein sequence: CSVWTRTSGRAGTDTQYF.

The chain carries TRBV25-1 and TRBJ2-2; D may correspond to TRBD1 or TRBD2 (7 bases each). V was pared by 2 bases and J by 6 bases, with 16 bases between. This CDR3 is built from 16 residues. The germline V gene encodes CDR1 MGHDK and CDR2 SYGVNS. CDR3 sequence reads: CASSEKGGGYPGELFF. DNA of the CDR3: TGTGCCAGCAGTGAAAAGGGAGGGGGCTATCCCGGGGAGCTGTTTTTT.

The chain uses TRBV7-8 and TRBJ2-3; 9 bases agree with TRBD2. The CDR3 is made up of 16 amino acids. Unmatched junction bases numbered 7, after V lost 1 base and J lost 5 bases. The germline V gene encodes CDR1 SGHVS and CDR2 FQNEAQ. The CDR3 nucleotides read TGTGCCAGCAGCTTAGGAAGGCTAGCGGGACAAGATACGCAGTATTTT. Translated: CASSLGRLAGQDTQYF. The entire variable domain, with the rest obtained from reference TRBV7-8 and TRBJ2-3, is as follows: GAGVSQSPRYKVAKRGQDVALRCDPISGHVSLFWYQQALGQGPEFLTYFQNEAQLDKSGLPSDRFFAERPEGSVSTLKIQRTQQEDSAVYLCASSLGRLAGQDTQYFGPGTRLTVL.

CDR3 DNA: TGTGCCAGCAGTGAGTACGAGTCTGGGGCCAACGTCCTGACTTTC. Its protein product is CASSEYESGANVLTF. The V and J genes are TRBV2 and TRBJ2-6; D gene unclear. The CDR3 runs 15 residues. V gave up 3 bases and J gave up 1 base, with 7 bases separating them. From germline, CDR1 is SNHLY and CDR2 FYNNEI.

The rearrangement joins TRBV20-1 to TRBJ2-1, with D unresolved. The germline gives CDR1 DFQATT, CDR2 SNEGSKA (reference sequence). The CDR3 is made up of 11 amino acids. V was shortened by 3 bases and J by 6 bases, with 6 bases between the two germline ends. Here the CDR3 reads CSASGRNEQFF. Here the CDR3 DNA reads TGCAGTGCTAGTGGTCGCAATGAGCAGTTCTTC.